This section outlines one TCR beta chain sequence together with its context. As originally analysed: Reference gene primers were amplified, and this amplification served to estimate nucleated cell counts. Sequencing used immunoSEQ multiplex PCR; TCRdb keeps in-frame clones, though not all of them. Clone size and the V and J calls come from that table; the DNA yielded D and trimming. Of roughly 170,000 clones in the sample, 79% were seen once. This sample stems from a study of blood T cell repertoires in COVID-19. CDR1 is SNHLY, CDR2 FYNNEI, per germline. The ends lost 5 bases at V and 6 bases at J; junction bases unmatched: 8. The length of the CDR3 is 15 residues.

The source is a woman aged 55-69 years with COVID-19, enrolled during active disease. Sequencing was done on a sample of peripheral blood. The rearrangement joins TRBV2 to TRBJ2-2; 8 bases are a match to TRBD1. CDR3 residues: CASSPTDRGAGELFF. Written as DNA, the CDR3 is TGTGCCAGCAGTCCAACCGACAGGGGAGCCGGGGAGCTGTTTTTT.